Below, 7 T cell receptor beta chains from the same sample are listed, as sequenced in a study of cytomegalovirus exposure and HLA in healthy donors. The primer mix had 60 Vbeta and 13 Jbeta primers. Produced via immunoSEQ multiplex PCR; TCRdb's table is partial and in-frame only. The sample includes about 200,000 clones, around 81% of them seen just once. Sequenced: PBMCs. The receptors were gathered from a man in his late teens or twenties in good health and CMV-seronegative.

This chain joins TRBV6-5 and TRBJ2-7, with 8 bases fitting TRBD2. In germline, CDR1 is MNHEY, CDR2 SVGAGI. J lost 2 bases, V lost 0 bases, and 3 bases had no gene match. CDR3 length: 15 residues. The DNA for the CDR3 is TGTGCCAGCAGTTACTCGGGCGGGAGGACCTACGAGCAGTACTTC. This translates into CASSYSGGRTYEQYF.

This clone has only one observation. V and J are TRBV7-3 and TRBJ1-1; TRBD1 agrees at 7 bases. The J segment lost 1 base and the V segment lost 5 bases, leaving 4 bases of the junction unmatched. Germline CDR1 reads SGHTA; CDR2 reads FQGTGA. The CDR3 has 14 residues. This CDR3 reads CASSAGTANTEAFF. CDR3 bases: TGTGCCAGCAGCGCCGGGACAGCGAACACTGAAGCTTTCTTT.

The gene calls are TRBV6-5 and TRBJ2-4; tentative D call: TRBD2 (5 bases). The germline gives CDR1 MNHEY, CDR2 SVGAGI. The V end lost 8 bases, the J end lost 4 bases, and 15 bases lay between the germline ends. The length of the CDR3 is 14 residues. CDR3 nucleotide sequence: TGTGCCAGCCATACCAGCGGACCGAAAAACATTCAGTACTTC. This gives the protein CASHTSGPKNIQYF.

The chain is built from TRBV29-1 and TRBJ2-1; 12 nucleotides match TRBD2. Germline trimming cut 4 bases from V and 6 bases from J; bases unmatched to any gene: 7. CDR1 is SQVTM, CDR2 ANQGSEA, per germline. The CDR3 loop spans 15 amino acids. The CDR3 sequence is CSVGRLAGVSNEQFF. As DNA, the CDR3 is TGCAGCGTTGGGAGACTAGCGGGAGTGAGCAATGAGCAGTTCTTC.

The chain uses TRBV5-8 and TRBJ2-2, with 8 nucleotides matching TRBD1. V shed 4 bases, J shed 0 bases, and the junction held 2 bases outside the gene matches. The V gene's germline CDR1 is SGHTS and CDR2 YDEGEE. The CDR3 covers 15 residues. This CDR3 reads CASSRQGTNTGELFF. The CDR3 bases are TGTGCCAGCAGCCGACAGGGGACGAACACCGGGGAGCTGTTTTTT.

The V call is TRBV6-5, the J call TRBJ1-5, with unresolved D. The V end lost 7 bases, the J end lost 0 bases, and 13 bases lay between the germline ends. CDR1 is MNHEY, CDR2 SVGAGI, per germline. The CDR3 length is 15 residues. The CDR3: CASKPITPSNQPQHF. CDR3 coding DNA: TGTGCCAGCAAACCGATAACACCTAGCAATCAGCCCCAGCATTTT.

V usage is TRBV5-1 and J usage is TRBJ2-7; 7 bases are a match to TRBD2. The germline CDR1 and CDR2 sequences are SGHRS and YFSETQ. CDR3 length: 15 residues. V trimming: 0 bases; J trimming: 3 bases; junction bases outside the gene matches: 6. The CDR3 nucleotides read TGCGCCAGCAGCTTGGTTGGACTAGGACGCTACGAGCAGTACTTC. Its translation: CASSLVGLGRYEQYF.